Listed below are T cell receptor beta chains from one sample, sequenced in a study of cytomegalovirus exposure and HLA in healthy donors. Produced via immunoSEQ multiplex PCR; TCRdb's table is partial and in-frame only. The sample holds about 140,000 clones, about 78% seen once. Sample: PBMCs. These receptor sequences come from a middle-aged man in good health and CMV-seropositive. Both conserved end residues are part of each CDR3. D genes are given only for firm matches. Not all rows give a size; the values are once, few, many and, for expanded clones, a class.

j_call: TRBJ1-5
v_call: TRBV6-1
d_call: -
clone_size: -
cdr3_aa: CASSEGSSNQPQHF
cdr3_nt: TGTGCCAGCAGTGAAGGGAGTAGCAATCAGCCCCAGCATTTT

j_call: TRBJ1-1
v_call: TRBV7-9
d_call: TRBD1
clone_size: -
cdr3_aa: CASSQGQVRFGTEAFF
cdr3_nt: TGTGCCAGCAGCCAAGGACAGGTTAGGTTTGGCACTGAAGCTTTCTTT

j_call: TRBJ1-2
v_call: TRBV5-1
d_call: -
clone_size: -
cdr3_aa: CASSSGTFNYGYTF
cdr3_nt: TGCGCCAGCAGCTCGGGGACATTTAACTATGGCTACACCTTC

j_call: TRBJ2-1
v_call: TRBV7-9
d_call: TRBD1
clone_size: -
cdr3_aa: CASSFRDRVYNEQFF
cdr3_nt: TGTGCCAGCAGCTTCCGGGACAGGGTCTACAATGAGCAGTTCTTC

j_call: TRBJ2-1
v_call: TRBV28
d_call: -
clone_size: -
cdr3_aa: CASSLRTVYNEQFF
cdr3_nt: TGTGCCAGCAGTTTACGGACAGTCTACAATGAGCAGTTCTTC

j_call: TRBJ2-1
v_call: TRBV11-1
d_call: -
clone_size: -
cdr3_aa: CASSYPAGYNEQFF
cdr3_nt: TGTGCCAGCAGTTATCCGGCGGGCTACAATGAGCAGTTCTTC

j_call: TRBJ2-3
v_call: TRBV25-1
d_call: -
clone_size: -
cdr3_aa: CASSEDSSTDTQYF
cdr3_nt: TGTGCCAGCAGTGAAGACAGCAGCACAGATACGCAGTATTTT

j_call: TRBJ2-2
v_call: TRBV6-6
d_call: -
clone_size: -
cdr3_aa: CASSYQRKNTGELFF
cdr3_nt: TGTGCCAGCAGTTACCAGCGGAAGAACACCGGGGAGCTGTTTTTT

j_call: TRBJ2-1
v_call: TRBV5-8
d_call: -
clone_size: -
cdr3_aa: CASSLAIGIRQFF
cdr3_nt: TGTGCCAGCAGCTTGGCCATCGGGATCAGACAGTTCTTC

j_call: TRBJ1-2
v_call: TRBV6-1
d_call: -
clone_size: -
cdr3_aa: CASSPQGGANYGYTF
cdr3_nt: TGTGCCAGCAGTCCGCAGGGTGGGGCTAACTATGGCTACACCTTC

j_call: TRBJ1-1
v_call: TRBV19
d_call: -
clone_size: -
cdr3_aa: CASSKRGQRGTEAFF
cdr3_nt: TGTGCCAGTAGTAAGCGGGGCCAAAGGGGCACTGAAGCTTTCTTT

j_call: TRBJ2-5
v_call: TRBV5-1
d_call: TRBD1
clone_size: -
cdr3_aa: CASSLGGQGIQETQYF
cdr3_nt: TGCGCCAGCAGCTTGGGAGGACAGGGGATACAAGAGACCCAGTACTTC

j_call: TRBJ2-3
v_call: TRBV29-1
d_call: -
clone_size: -
cdr3_aa: CSVELFLGADTQYF
cdr3_nt: TGCAGCGTTGAGTTATTCTTAGGAGCAGATACGCAGTATTTT

j_call: TRBJ2-3
v_call: TRBV4-3
d_call: -
clone_size: -
cdr3_aa: CASSQDSGALGDTQYF
cdr3_nt: TGCGCCAGCAGCCAAGATTCAGGGGCGCTTGGAGATACGCAGTATTTT

j_call: TRBJ1-5
v_call: TRBV7-9
d_call: -
clone_size: few
cdr3_aa: CASSLAGAMEPQHF
cdr3_nt: TGTGCCAGCAGCTTAGCGGGGGCCATGGAGCCCCAGCATTTT

j_call: TRBJ1-4
v_call: TRBV5-1
d_call: TRBD1
clone_size: -
cdr3_aa: CASSARTGAGEKLFF
cdr3_nt: TGCGCCAGCAGCGCCCGGACAGGGGCCGGTGAAAAACTGTTTTTT

j_call: TRBJ2-7
v_call: TRBV6-5
d_call: -
clone_size: -
cdr3_aa: CASSQGWGYEQYF
cdr3_nt: TGTGCCAGCAGCCAGGGGTGGGGCTACGAGCAGTACTTC

j_call: TRBJ1-2
v_call: TRBV7-6
d_call: TRBD1
clone_size: once
cdr3_aa: CASSREPGTGPNYGYTF
cdr3_nt: TGTGCCAGCAGTCGGGAGCCCGGGACAGGGCCTAACTATGGCTACACCTTC

j_call: TRBJ1-1
v_call: TRBV6-4
d_call: -
clone_size: -
cdr3_aa: CASRPGGTGATEAFF
cdr3_nt: TGTGCCAGCAGGCCGGGAGGGACCGGCGCCACTGAAGCTTTCTTT

j_call: TRBJ1-1
v_call: TRBV18
d_call: -
clone_size: -
cdr3_aa: CASSPRLTEGEAFF
cdr3_nt: TGTGCCAGCTCACCGCGACTCACGGAAGGTGAAGCTTTCTTT

j_call: TRBJ2-1
v_call: TRBV7-2
d_call: -
clone_size: few
cdr3_aa: CASSFGQLQFF
cdr3_nt: TGTGCCAGCAGCTTTGGTCAACTGCAGTTCTTC

j_call: TRBJ1-5
v_call: TRBV5-6
d_call: TRBD1
clone_size: -
cdr3_aa: CASSLFEGAALNQPQHF
cdr3_nt: TGTGCCAGCAGCCTTTTCGAGGGGGCAGCCCTCAATCAGCCCCAGCATTTT

j_call: TRBJ1-2
v_call: TRBV5-4
d_call: -
clone_size: once
cdr3_aa: CASSSPTAFYGYTF
cdr3_nt: TGTGCCAGCAGTTCTCCTACTGCCTTTTATGGCTACACCTTC

j_call: TRBJ2-1
v_call: TRBV5-1
d_call: TRBD2
clone_size: -
cdr3_aa: CASSPSGGEGDEQFF
cdr3_nt: TGCGCCAGCAGCCCCAGCGGGGGGGAGGGGGATGAGCAGTTCTTC

j_call: TRBJ2-2
v_call: TRBV28
d_call: TRBD2
clone_size: many
cdr3_aa: CASKTSGGELFF
cdr3_nt: TGTGCCAGCAAGACTAGCGGCGGGGAGCTGTTTTTT

j_call: TRBJ1-1
v_call: TRBV5-1
d_call: -
clone_size: -
cdr3_aa: CASSLEAGEGAFF
cdr3_nt: TGCGCCAGCAGCTTGGAAGCCGGGGAGGGTGCTTTCTTT

j_call: TRBJ2-7
v_call: TRBV18
d_call: TRBD1
clone_size: -
cdr3_aa: CASSPETGGYEQYF
cdr3_nt: TGTGCCAGCTCACCTGAGACAGGGGGCTACGAGCAGTACTTC

j_call: TRBJ2-2
v_call: TRBV7-7
d_call: TRBD2
clone_size: few
cdr3_aa: CASRATSGTRGELFF
cdr3_nt: TGTGCTAGCCGGGCGACTAGCGGGACGCGCGGGGAGCTGTTTTTT

j_call: TRBJ2-7
v_call: TRBV18
d_call: -
clone_size: -
cdr3_aa: CASSPGGPSGFLYEQYF
cdr3_nt: TGTGCCAGCTCCCCCGGGGGGCCATCCGGCTTTCTTTACGAGCAGTACTTC